This record concerns one T cell receptor beta chain sequence. Its antigen is currently unknown. The sample originates from a study of graft-versus-host responses after intestinal transplantation. Study at large: Recipients got multivisceral, liver-intestinal, or isolated intestinal transplants. Once they had received anti-thymocyte globulin induction, all recipients took tacrolimus and steroids for approximately three years. The study's findings and limits: Early post-transplant HvG declines showed an association with peak circulating GvH clone levels. Patients who carried graft-donor T cell macrochimerism also had high graft-versus-host to host-versus-graft clonal ratios in their allografts.

Trimming shortened V by 7 bases and J by 2 bases, and 18 bases separated the two germline ends. Germline lookup yields CDR1 SGHAT and CDR2 FQNNGV. This CDR3 is 16 amino acids long. Here immunoSEQ multiplex PCR was the method, and the copy in TCRdb shows in-frame clones only, minus some. The table has 130,000 or so clones, roughly nine tenths seen once. The material was unstimulated CD4+ T cells sorted from spleen or lymph node cells, obtained before intestinal transplant. The V gene is TRBV11-2, the J gene TRBJ2-1, with D uncertain. This TCR derives from a human donor who received an intestinal transplant. CDR3 sequence: CASNSLIGGAYNEQFF. The CDR3 DNA sequence: TGTGCCAGCAACTCCCTTATCGGTGGGGCCTACAATGAGCAGTTCTTC. The full variable domain, rest sourced from reference TRBV11-2 and TRBJ2-1, is EAGVAQSPRYKIIEKRQSVAFWCNPISGHATLYWYQQILGQGPKLLIQFQNNGVVDDSQLPKDRFSAERLKGVDSTLKIQPAKLEDSAVYLCASNSLIGGAYNEQFFGPGTRLTVL.